The clone carrying this T cell receptor (beta chain) has only a few counts. The target antigen is unknown. Researchers took RNA transcripts and amplified the TCR beta CDR3 regions from them. The TCR CDR3 was amplified in a first-round RT-PCR using the HTBI primer set. Each CDR3 protein gets one entry after TCRdb re-called the multiplex PCR reads with MiXCR. The sample holds hundreds of thousands of distinct CDR3 sequences; roughly 13% are singletons and the top ten take 28%. The data are from a study of T cells in Graves' hyperthyroidism and ophthalmopathy. In the study overall: At the time of initial diagnosis and before any treatment, peripheral blood was collected. Study observations and caveats: The blood repertoire included most of the expanded thyroid clonotypes above 0.001.

This CDR3 is built from 13 residues. Trimming took 1 base from V and 9 from J, leaving 12 bases between them. CDR1 and CDR2 from the germline V gene are MGHDK and SYGVNS. Around 10 ml of fresh peripheral blood supplied the PBMCs. The sequence came from a middle-aged man with Graves' ophthalmopathy. V and J are TRBV25-1 and TRBJ1-1; D ambiguous. Sequenced sample: blood. Here the CDR3 reads CASSESGENKAFF. CDR3 DNA sequence: TGTGCCAGCAGTGAATCCGGGGAGAACAAAGCTTTCTTT.